The source of this TCR beta chain is a study of T cell repertoires in cytomegalovirus infection. Study details: In public TCR beta signatures, there were indications of both CMV infection and matching HLA type. Study conclusions and caveats: Based on cumulative public TCR beta family frequency, carriers of CMV plus the relevant HLA were identified.

TCRdb re-derived calls from the reads in MiXCR, one entry per CDR3 protein. This sample has 680,000 or so distinct CDR3 sequences, with approximately 40% found just once. CDR3 size: 17 residues. V was clipped by 3 bases and J by 4 bases; unmatched bases: 9. On this clonotype: Its target is not known.

The rearrangement joins TRBV12-3 or TRBV12-4 to TRBJ2-1, with 10 bases aligning to TRBD2. The TCR sequence derives from a human donor in good health (CMV status not recorded). Some clones in this sample may be carry-over from other donors' samples. Sequences were obtained from PBMCs. The CDR3 here is CASSLGPRTSGYNEQFF. DNA for the CDR3: TGTGCCAGCAGTTTGGGCCCCAGGACTAGCGGATACAATGAGCAGTTCTTC.